This is a list of T cell receptor beta chains from one sample in a study of cytomegalovirus exposure and HLA in healthy donors. This table comes from immunoSEQ multiplex PCR, and its TCRdb copy is limited to in-frame clones, with some not included. Among roughly 150,000 clones listed, 75% were seen once. Sample: PBMCs. These receptors were obtained from a man aged 18 to 30 in good health and CMV-seropositive. The CDR3 runs from the conserved cysteine through the conserved F or W. A D gene is named only where the DNA matches it firmly. Some rows have no size entry. The others give once, few or many, or a class for an expanded clone.

d_gene,j_gene,v_gene,abundance,CDR3aa,CDR3nt
TRBD1,TRBJ1-5,TRBV27,NA,CASSFQGQVGQPQHF,TGTGCCAGCAGTTTCCAGGGACAGGTGGGACAGCCCCAGCATTTT
NA,TRBJ1-1,TRBV7-2,NA,CASSFSPTGRNTEAFF,TGTGCCAGCAGCTTTTCCCCAACCGGGAGAAACACTGAAGCTTTCTTT
NA,TRBJ1-4,TRBV4-1,NA,CASSLRPRGAVEKLFF,TGCGCCAGCAGCCTCCGCCCCCGGGGGGCTGTAGAAAAACTGTTTTTT
NA,TRBJ1-2,TRBV5-4,NA,CASSQGSQDYGYTF,TGTGCCAGCAGTCAGGGGTCACAGGACTATGGCTACACCTTC
TRBD2,TRBJ2-5,TRBV5-4,NA,CASSPAMTSGQETQYF,TGTGCCAGCAGCCCCGCGATGACTAGCGGTCAAGAGACCCAGTACTTC
NA,TRBJ2-1,TRBV27,NA,CATISNRDYNEQFF,TGTGCCACCATCTCCAACCGGGATTACAATGAGCAGTTCTTC
TRBD1,TRBJ1-5,TRBV6-6,NA,CASSYGQGSNQPQHF,TGTGCCAGCAGTTACGGACAGGGGAGCAATCAGCCCCAGCATTTT
TRBD2,TRBJ2-7,TRBV7-3,NA,CASSIGTSGTYEQYF,TGTGCCAGCAGCATCGGGACTAGCGGGACGTACGAGCAGTACTTC
NA,TRBJ1-1,TRBV28,NA,CASSLQAKATEAFF,TGTGCCAGCAGTTTACAGGCAAAGGCCACTGAAGCTTTCTTT
TRBD2,TRBJ2-5,TRBV2,NA,CASRWDYSTETQYF,TGTGCCAGCAGATGGGACTATTCTACAGAGACCCAGTACTTC
NA,TRBJ1-2,TRBV7-9,NA,CASSFKESNYGYTF,TGTGCCAGCAGCTTTAAGGAGTCGAACTATGGCTACACCTTC
NA,TRBJ2-1,TRBV7-3,NA,CASSPNLTGRGKQFF,TGTGCCAGCAGCCCCAACCTGACGGGGCGGGGTAAGCAGTTCTTC
TRBD1,TRBJ2-7,TRBV6-1,NA,CASSVEHRGPYEQYF,TGTGCCAGCAGTGTAGAACACAGGGGGCCCTACGAGCAGTACTTC
NA,TRBJ1-2,TRBV15,NA,CATSRVASNYGYPF,TGTGCCACCAGCAGAGTGGCTAGTAACTATGGCTACCCCTTC
TRBD2,TRBJ2-7,TRBV6-5,NA,CASKEGVAGGRQYF,TGTGCCAGCAAAGAGGGGGTAGCGGGAGGCCGGCAGTACTTC
NA,TRBJ2-3,TRBV2,NA,CASSEAIADTQYF,TGTGCCAGCAGTGAAGCCATTGCAGATACGCAGTATTTT
TRBD2,TRBJ2-1,TRBV15,NA,CATSRVAGLAGVRDSYNEQFF,TGTGCCACCAGCAGAGTAGCGGGACTAGCGGGAGTTCGAGACTCCTACAATGAGCAGTTCTTC
NA,TRBJ2-7,TRBV28,NA,CASSLTEGQYEQYF,TGTGCCAGCAGTTTAACGGAGGGTCAATACGAGCAGTACTTC
NA,TRBJ1-2,TRBV5-4,NA,CASSLEDSGYTF,TGTGCCAGCAGCTTGGAGGACAGCGGCTACACCTTC
TRBD2,TRBJ2-7,TRBV4-1,NA,CASSQARREGHIGEQYF,TGCGCCAGCAGCCAAGCACGGCGGGAGGGCCACATAGGAGAGCAGTACTTC
NA,TRBJ2-5,TRBV7-8,NA,CASSLGSQETQYF,TGTGCCAGCAGCTTAGGTAGCCAAGAGACCCAGTACTTC
NA,TRBJ1-2,TRBV28,NA,CASGGEGQNYGYTF,TGTGCCAGCGGGGGGGAGGGCCAAAACTATGGCTACACCTTC
NA,TRBJ2-7,TRBV20-1,few,CSARDTYEQYF,TGCAGTGCTAGAGACACCTACGAGCAGTACTTC
TRBD2,TRBJ2-5,TRBV5-8,once,CASSRGLAGVVETQYF,TGTGCCAGCAGCCGGGGACTAGCGGGAGTGGTAGAGACCCAGTACTTC
TRBD1,TRBJ2-7,TRBV5-1,NA,CASSSVPDRGGEQYF,TGCGCCAGCAGCTCGGTTCCCGACAGGGGCGGCGAGCAGTACTTC
TRBD2,TRBJ2-2,TRBV29-1,NA,CSGGRDHGELFF,TGCAGCGGGGGGAGGGACCACGGGGAGCTGTTTTTT
NA,TRBJ1-5,TRBV27,few,CASSLGGLSIINQPQHF,TGTGCCAGCAGTTTGGGAGGGTTGAGCATCATCAATCAGCCCCAGCATTTT